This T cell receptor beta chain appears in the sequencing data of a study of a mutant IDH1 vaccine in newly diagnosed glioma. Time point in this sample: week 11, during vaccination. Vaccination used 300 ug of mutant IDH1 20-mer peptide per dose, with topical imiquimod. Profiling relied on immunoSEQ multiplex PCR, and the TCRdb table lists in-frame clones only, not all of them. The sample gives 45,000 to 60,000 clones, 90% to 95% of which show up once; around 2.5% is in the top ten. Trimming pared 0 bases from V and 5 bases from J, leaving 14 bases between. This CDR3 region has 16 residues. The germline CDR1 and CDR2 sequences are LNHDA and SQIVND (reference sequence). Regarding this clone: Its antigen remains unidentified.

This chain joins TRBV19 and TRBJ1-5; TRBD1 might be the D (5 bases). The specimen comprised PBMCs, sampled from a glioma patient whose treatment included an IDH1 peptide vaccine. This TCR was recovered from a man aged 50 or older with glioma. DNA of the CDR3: TGTGCCAGTAGTATAGATTGGCTGACAGAATATCAGCCCCAGCATTTT. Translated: CASSIDWLTEYQPQHF.